This paragraph reports one T cell receptor (beta chain). The antigen is unknown. These data belong to a study of CD8 T cells in Susac syndrome. Overall study results and limits: Susac-specific public clones in total CD8+ repertoires numbered 15 to 20; in CD8+ TEMRA repertoires, they numbered several.

High-throughput TCR beta sequencing covered peripheral CD8+ and CD4+ T cells. RNA was extracted with the RNeasy kit, and a quantity of about 0.45 to 1 ug was reverse transcribed using random hexamers. TCRdb redid the calling of the immunoSEQ multiplex PCR reads with MiXCR, one entry per CDR3 protein. The sample has 130,000 or so distinct CDR3 sequences; just under 95% are singletons. This TCR was sampled from a human donor with Susac syndrome. The material sequenced was CD8+ T cells from PBMCs.

The CDR3 DNA follows: TGTGCCAGCTCACCACAGAGGGGGCCGGCCAAAAACATTCAGTACTTC. Amino acids: CASSPQRGPAKNIQYF. The chain employs TRBV18 and TRBJ2-4, with 7 bases lining up with TRBD1. There are 16 residues in the CDR3. The V segment lost 1 base and the J segment 1 base; nucleotides outside the gene matches: 4. Germline CDR1 and CDR2: KGHSH and LQKENI.